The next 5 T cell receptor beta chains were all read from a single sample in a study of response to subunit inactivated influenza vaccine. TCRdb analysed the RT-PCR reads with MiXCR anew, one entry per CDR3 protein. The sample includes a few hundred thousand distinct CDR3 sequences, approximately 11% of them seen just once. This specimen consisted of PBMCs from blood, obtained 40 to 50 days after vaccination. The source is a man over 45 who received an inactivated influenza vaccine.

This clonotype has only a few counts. The CDR3 nucleotides are TGTGCCAGCAGCTTAGCGGCTCGGGCAGCCTACGAGCAGTACTTC. This gives the protein CASSLAARAAYEQYF. The rearrangement joins TRBV7-2 to TRBJ2-7, with no clear D. CDR3 length equals 15 residues. Trimming pared 0 bases from V and 2 bases from J, leaving 11 bases between. Germline lookup yields CDR1 SGHTA and CDR2 FQGNSA.

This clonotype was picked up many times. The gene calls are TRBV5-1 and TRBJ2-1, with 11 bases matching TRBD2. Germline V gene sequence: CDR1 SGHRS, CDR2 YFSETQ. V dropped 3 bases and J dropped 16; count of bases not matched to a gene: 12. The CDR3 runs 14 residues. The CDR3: CASSSAGTSGRSFF. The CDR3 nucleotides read TGCGCCAGCAGCTCAGCCGGGACTAGCGGCCGGAGTTTCTTC.

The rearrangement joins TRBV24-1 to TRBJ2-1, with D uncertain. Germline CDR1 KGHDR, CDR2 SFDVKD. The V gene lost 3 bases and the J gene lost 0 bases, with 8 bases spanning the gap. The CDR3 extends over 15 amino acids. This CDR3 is CATSDASFSYNEQFF. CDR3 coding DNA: TGTGCCACCAGTGATGCCTCCTTCTCCTACAATGAGCAGTTCTTC.

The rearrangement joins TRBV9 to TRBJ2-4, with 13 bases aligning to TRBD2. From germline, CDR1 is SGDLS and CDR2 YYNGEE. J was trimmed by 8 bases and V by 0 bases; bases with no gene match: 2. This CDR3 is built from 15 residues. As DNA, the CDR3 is TGTGCCAGCAGCGTAGACACTAGCGGGAGGGACATTCAGTACTTC. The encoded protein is CASSVDTSGRDIQYF.

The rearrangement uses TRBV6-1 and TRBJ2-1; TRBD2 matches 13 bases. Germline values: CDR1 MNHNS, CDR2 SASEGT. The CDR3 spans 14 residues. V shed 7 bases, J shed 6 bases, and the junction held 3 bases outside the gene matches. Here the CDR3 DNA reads TGTGCCAGCAATGGACTAGCGGGAGTCAATGAGCAGTTCTTC. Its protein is CASNGLAGVNEQFF.